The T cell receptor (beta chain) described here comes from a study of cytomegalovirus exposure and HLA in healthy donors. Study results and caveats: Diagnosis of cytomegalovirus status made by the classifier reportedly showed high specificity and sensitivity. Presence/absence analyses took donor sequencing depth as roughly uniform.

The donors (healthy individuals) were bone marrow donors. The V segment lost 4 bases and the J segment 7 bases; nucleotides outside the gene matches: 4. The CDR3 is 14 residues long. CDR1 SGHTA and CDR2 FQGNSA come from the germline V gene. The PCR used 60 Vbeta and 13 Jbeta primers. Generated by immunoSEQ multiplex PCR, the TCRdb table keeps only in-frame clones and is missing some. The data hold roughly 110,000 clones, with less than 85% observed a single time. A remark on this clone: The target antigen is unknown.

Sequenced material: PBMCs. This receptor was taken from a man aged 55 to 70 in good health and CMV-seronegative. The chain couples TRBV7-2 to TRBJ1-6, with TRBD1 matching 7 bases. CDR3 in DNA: TGTGCCAGCAGCTCGGACAGGCGAAATTCACCCCTCCACTTT. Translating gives CASSSDRRNSPLHF.